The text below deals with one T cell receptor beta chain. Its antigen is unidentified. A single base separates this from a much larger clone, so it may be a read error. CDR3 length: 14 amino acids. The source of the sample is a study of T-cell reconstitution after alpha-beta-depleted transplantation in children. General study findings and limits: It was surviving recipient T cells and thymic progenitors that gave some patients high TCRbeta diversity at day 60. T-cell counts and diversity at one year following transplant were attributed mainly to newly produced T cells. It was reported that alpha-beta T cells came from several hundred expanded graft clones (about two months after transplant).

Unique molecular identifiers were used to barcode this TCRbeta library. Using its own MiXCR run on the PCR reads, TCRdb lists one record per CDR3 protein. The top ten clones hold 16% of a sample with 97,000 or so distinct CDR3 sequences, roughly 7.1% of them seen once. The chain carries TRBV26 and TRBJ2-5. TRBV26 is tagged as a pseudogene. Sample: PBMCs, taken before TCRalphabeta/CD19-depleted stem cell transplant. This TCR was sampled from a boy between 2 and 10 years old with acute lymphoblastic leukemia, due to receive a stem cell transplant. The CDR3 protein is CASSSLGVQETQYF. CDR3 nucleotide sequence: TGTGCCAGCAGTTCCCTGGGGGTACAAGAGACCCAGTACTTC.